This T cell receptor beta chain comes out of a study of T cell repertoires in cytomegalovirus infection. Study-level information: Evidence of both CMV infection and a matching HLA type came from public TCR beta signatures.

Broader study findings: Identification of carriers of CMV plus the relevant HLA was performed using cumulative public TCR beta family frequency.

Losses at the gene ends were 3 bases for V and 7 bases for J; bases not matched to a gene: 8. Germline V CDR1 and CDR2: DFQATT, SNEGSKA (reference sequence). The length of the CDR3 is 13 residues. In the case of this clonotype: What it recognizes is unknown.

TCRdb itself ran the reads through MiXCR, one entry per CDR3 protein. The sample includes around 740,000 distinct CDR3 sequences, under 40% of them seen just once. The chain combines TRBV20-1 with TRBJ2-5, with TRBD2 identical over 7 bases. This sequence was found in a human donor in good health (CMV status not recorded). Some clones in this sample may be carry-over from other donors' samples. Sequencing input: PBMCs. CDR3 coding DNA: TGCAGTGCTAGGGGGGACCGCGGGGGGACCCAGTACTTC. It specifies CSARGDRGGTQYF.